This T cell receptor beta chain was sequenced for a study of T cells in Graves' hyperthyroidism and ophthalmopathy. Points from the study as a whole: The model made its ophthalmopathy prediction, and onset followed a median 6.5 months later.

In its sample, this clonotype was seen many times. What it binds is not known. From RNA transcripts, TCR beta CDR3 regions were amplified. The HTBI primer set served for first-round RT-PCR of the TCR CDR3. TCRdb re-derived calls from the multiplex PCR reads in MiXCR, one entry per CDR3 protein. The table records 660,000 or so distinct CDR3 sequences, less than 45% of them present only once. Per germline, CDR1 LNHNV and CDR2 YYDKDF (reference sequence). V dropped 0 bases and J dropped 7 bases, with 10 bases sitting between them. The CDR3 extends over 15 amino acids. The rearrangement links TRBV15 to TRBJ1-6; a weak D match, TRBD1 (5 bases). The specimen was peripheral blood or thyroid tissue (not recorded which). This sequence originates from an adult man with Graves' disease, either hyperthyroidism or ophthalmopathy (not recorded which). Written as DNA, the CDR3 is TGTGCCACCAGCAGAGACAGGGCTATAAATTCACCCCTCCACTTT. Its translation: CATSRDRAINSPLHF. The full variable domain, completed using reference TRBV15 and TRBJ1-6, is DAMVIQNPRYQVTQFGKPVTLSCSQTLNHNVMYWYQQKSSQAPKLLFHYYDKDFNNEADTPDNFQSRRPNTSFCFLDIRSPGLGDTAMYLCATSRDRAINSPLHFGNGTRLTVT.